These 8 T cell receptor beta chains came from one sample sequenced in a study of blood T cell repertoires in COVID-19 (dated by TCRdb to 2018 to 2021). Library preparation used the immunoSEQ multiplex PCR assay. The table comes from immuneACCESS by way of TCRdb, which keeps in-frame sequences with V and J called. Part of the clones is missing from these tables; in studies checked, under half for an unresolved V gene and the rest for unknown reasons. This sample gives 250,000 or so clones in total; 80% to 90% of them show up just once. The top ten constitute approximately 2% of the sample. Source material: PBMCs or T cells enriched from blood (not recorded which). The receptors here all came from a woman aged 45 to 65 who had recovered from COVID-19.

The V call is TRBV27, the J call TRBJ2-5, with unresolved D. CDR1 and CDR2 from the germline V gene are MNHEY and SMNVEV (reference sequence). This CDR3 contains 15 residues. V dropped 0 bases and J dropped 2 bases, with 10 bases sitting between them. The CDR3 loop is CASSLSVYSQETQYF. The CDR3 nucleotides read TGTGCCAGCAGTTTATCGGTTTACAGTCAAGAGACCCAGTACTTC.

V and J are TRBV7-9 and TRBJ2-7, with D maybe TRBD2 (5 bases). Germline V gene data show CDR1 as SEHNR and CDR2 as FQNEAQ (reference sequence). This CDR3 has 13 residues. V was pared by 5 bases and J by 5 bases, with 13 bases between. The chain's CDR3 is CASSPGWKHEQYF. The CDR3 coding sequence is TGTGCCAGCAGCCCGGGGTGGAAGCACGAGCAGTACTTC.

V and J are TRBV7-3 and TRBJ2-1; D perhaps matches TRBD2 (5 bases). CDR3 length: 16 residues. Trimming pared 3 bases from V and 4 bases from J, leaving 16 bases between. Germline assignment: CDR1 SGHTA and CDR2 FQGTGA. CDR3 amino acids: CASSLRFAGAYNEQFF. The CDR3 DNA is TGTGCCAGCAGCTTGCGTTTCGCGGGCGCGTACAATGAGCAGTTCTTC.

This clone occurred a few times. CDR3 sequence: CAIQTTLADTDTQYF. The CDR3 region has the DNA TGTGCCATCCAAACTACACTAGCGGACACAGATACGCAGTATTTT. The V call is TRBV7-8, the J call TRBJ2-3; 8 nucleotides align to TRBD2. CDR3 length: 15 residues. V was pared by 10 bases and J by 2 bases, with 11 bases of the junction left unmatched. Per the germline V gene, CDR1 is SGHVS and CDR2 is FQNEAQ.

The CDR3 here is CASSPGLSPHEQFF. DNA for the CDR3: TGTGCCAGCAGCCCGGGACTCTCCCCCCATGAGCAGTTCTTC. The chain uses TRBV5-4 and TRBJ2-1; D might be TRBD2 (6 bases). The CDR3 has 14 amino acids. Per germline, CDR1 SGHNT and CDR2 YYREEE (reference sequence). Trimming removed 4 bases from V and 8 bases from J, with 16 bases in between.

The rearrangement uses TRBV28 and TRBJ1-5, with TRBD1 matching over 8 bases. There are 16 residues in the CDR3. The trim removed 3 bases at V and 1 base at J, leaving 5 bases unmatched. In germline, CDR1 is MDHEN, CDR2 SYDVKM. The CDR3 DNA is TGTGCCAGCAGTTTCTACACAGGGGGGAGCAATCAGCCCCAGCATTTT. Translated, it gives CASSFYTGGSNQPQHF.

The chain links TRBV6-4 to TRBJ1-6; D is unclear. V was clipped by 0 bases and J by 6 bases, with 12 bases between them. CDR1 is MRHNA and CDR2 is SNTAGT in the germline V gene. The CDR3 covers 16 residues. The CDR3 DNA is TGTGCCAGCAGTGACTCTGGAGCTGGCCGTAATTCACCCCTCCACTTT. Protein sequence: CASSDSGAGRNSPLHF.

This clone appeared a single time. The chain is built from TRBV28 and TRBJ1-4; 7 positions match TRBD1. Germline V CDR1 and CDR2: MDHEN, SYDVKM. The CDR3 has 15 residues. After removal of 5 bases from V and 0 bases from J, the junction contained 3 bases not matched to a gene. The CDR3 bases are TGTGCCAGCAGTCTGACAGGGACAACTAATGAAAAACTGTTTTTT. Its translation: CASSLTGTTNEKLFF.